This TCR beta chain came from a study of memory CD4+ T cells and cytomegalovirus serostatus. Germline V gene data show CDR1 as SGHRS and CDR2 as YFSETQ. J gave up 5 bases and V 3 bases, and 5 bases lay outside the gene matches. CDR3 length: 15 residues. Data came from immunoSEQ multiplex PCR; TCRdb stores just in-frame clones and leaves some out. The data contain about 58,000 clones, more than 70% of them seen just once; the ten biggest clones take up roughly 0.5%. The sort gate was single viable CD3+CD4+CD8-CD45RO+ cells for memory CD4+ T cells. Sequenced material: memory CD4+ T cells from blood. The chain employs TRBV5-1 and TRBJ2-2, with 9 bases aligning to TRBD1. This TCR derives from an adult in good health and CMV-seronegative. Some clones in this sample may be carry-over from other donors' samples. The CDR3 is CASSYGQGSTGELFF. The CDR3, as DNA: TGCGCCAGCAGCTATGGACAGGGGAGTACCGGGGAGCTGTTTTTT.